A selection of T cell receptor beta chains follows, all from one sample in a study of Ad26.COV2.S vaccination and SARS-CoV-2 variants. Measured with immunoSEQ multiplex PCR; TCRdb has only the in-frame clones, and not every one. The sample has 500,000 or so clones, about 91% seen once. Sequencing used peripheral blood, obtained in a trial of Ad26.COV2.S vaccine versus placebo. These receptor sequences come from a person between 18 and 65 years old who received the Ad26.COV2.S COVID-19 vaccine or a placebo. Both conserved end residues are part of each CDR3. The D gene is left open where the match is weak. Only part of the rows carry a size: once, few, many, or a class if the clone is expanded.

clone_size,d_call,j_call,v_call,cdr3_aa,cdr3_nt
NA,NA,TRBJ1-5,TRBV5-8,CASSFEGGGHQPQHF,TGTGCCAGCAGCTTTGAGGGTGGAGGGCATCAGCCCCAGCATTTT
NA,NA,TRBJ2-1,TRBV4-2,CASSLRGIDNEQFF,TGTGCCAGCAGCCTCAGAGGCATCGACAATGAGCAGTTCTTC
once,TRBD2,TRBJ2-5,TRBV5-8,CASSTAVGTSGSGQETQYF,TGTGCCAGCAGCACTGCCGTAGGGACTAGCGGGAGCGGCCAAGAGACCCAGTACTTC
once,TRBD1,TRBJ2-2,TRBV3-1/TRBV3-2,CASSPRGGSGELFF,TGTGCCAGCAGCCCCAGAGGGGGCAGTGGGGAGCTGTTTTTT
NA,NA,TRBJ1-5,TRBV30,CAWSLQGGQPQHF,TGTGCCTGGAGTCTCCAGGGTGGCCAGCCCCAGCATTTT
few,NA,TRBJ1-5,TRBV18,CASSPPGTGQPQHF,TGTGCCAGCTCACCTCCAGGGACGGGTCAGCCCCAGCATTTT
NA,TRBD1,TRBJ2-1,TRBV28,CASRPSDRMGNEQFF,TGTGCCAGCAGACCCTCGGACAGGATGGGGAATGAGCAGTTCTTC
NA,NA,TRBJ2-7,TRBV29-1,CSVETGYEQYF,TGCAGCGTTGAAACCGGGTACGAGCAGTACTTC
NA,NA,TRBJ1-6,TRBV13,CASSPQGPAPDSPLHF,TGTGCCAGCAGCCCCCAGGGACCGGCTCCCGATTCACCCCTCCACTTT
NA,NA,TRBJ1-5,TRBV19,CASGMVEGQPQHF,TGTGCCAGTGGTATGGTGGAAGGCCAGCCCCAGCATTTT
NA,NA,TRBJ1-3,TRBV4-3,CASSPRISRGNTIYF,TGCGCCAGCAGCCCGAGGATCAGCCGGGGAAACACCATATATTTT
NA,TRBD1,TRBJ1-6,TRBV2,CASSDSTGGGYSPLHF,TGTGCCAGCAGTGATTCGACAGGGGGTGGGTATTCACCCCTCCACTTT
NA,NA,TRBJ2-5,TRBV7-2,CASSLGTLQETQYF,TGTGCCAGCAGCTTAGGGACTTTGCAAGAGACCCAGTACTTC
once,NA,TRBJ1-5,TRBV3-1/TRBV3-2,CASSQGRSNQPQHF,TGTGCCAGCAGTCAGGGACGTAGCAATCAGCCCCAGCATTTT
NA,NA,TRBJ2-2,TRBV12-3/TRBV12-4,CASSLGETGELFF,TGTGCCAGCAGTTTGGGAGAAACCGGGGAGCTGTTTTTT
NA,TRBD1,TRBJ1-2,TRBV7-9,CASSLGQTRGYTF,TGTGCCAGCAGCCTGGGACAGACGCGTGGCTACACCTTC
NA,NA,TRBJ2-3,TRBV4-2,CASSQGAPDTQYF,TGTGCCAGCAGCCAAGGGGCGCCAGATACGCAGTATTTT
few,NA,TRBJ1-5,TRBV19,CASSIMGRYNQPQHF,TGTGCCAGTAGTATCATGGGGAGGTACAATCAGCCCCAGCATTTT
NA,NA,TRBJ1-5,TRBV28,CASSSDRHEAGQPQHF,TGTGCCAGCAGTTCCGACCGACATGAGGCTGGCCAGCCCCAGCATTTT
NA,TRBD1,TRBJ2-5,TRBV7-2,CASSFNKGGGETQYF,TGTGCCAGCAGCTTTAACAAAGGGGGCGGGGAGACCCAGTACTTC
NA,TRBD2,TRBJ2-4,TRBV7-2,CASSLNSGRAFQYF,TGTGCCAGCAGCCTAAATAGCGGGAGGGCCTTTCAGTACTTC
NA,NA,TRBJ1-2,TRBV7-2,CASSLSTGYGYTF,TGTGCCAGCAGCTTATCGACAGGTTATGGCTACACCTTC
NA,NA,TRBJ2-1,TRBV29-1,CSVPARQGPNEQFF,TGCAGCGTTCCGGCCCGGCAGGGACCCAATGAGCAGTTCTTC
NA,NA,TRBJ1-4,TRBV2,CASSGVRREKLFF,TGTGCCAGCAGTGGGGTCAGGCGTGAAAAACTGTTTTTT
NA,NA,TRBJ2-1,TRBV15,CATSRRWDEQFF,TGTGCCACCAGCAGAAGGTGGGATGAGCAGTTCTTC
NA,TRBD1,TRBJ1-6,TRBV25-1,CASRRTGDSSPLHF,TGTGCCAGCAGGCGGACAGGGGATAGCTCACCCCTCCACTTT
few,NA,TRBJ2-7,TRBV7-9,CASSNYEQYF,TGTGCCAGCAGCAACTACGAGCAGTACTTC
once,NA,TRBJ2-7,TRBV30,CAWSLNGGQYF,TGTGCCTGGAGTCTTAATGGGGGGCAGTACTTC
NA,TRBD2,TRBJ2-3,TRBV7-2,CASSSDPGLAGVSTDTQYF,TGTGCCAGCAGCTCCGATCCGGGACTAGCGGGAGTTAGCACAGATACGCAGTATTTT
few,NA,TRBJ2-7,TRBV7-9,CASSLGGAAYEQYF,TGTGCCAGCAGCTTGGGCGGGGCTGCCTACGAGCAGTACTTC